The sequence of this T cell receptor (beta chain) was determined in a study of blood T cell repertoires in COVID-19. At the level of the study: Spain, Italy and the United States supplied samples that represented acute and convalescent COVID-19.

Per the authors' pipeline: Amplification of reference gene primers provided the estimated nucleated cell counts. The assay was immunoSEQ multiplex PCR, and TCRdb's table has in-frame clones only and misses some. V and J calls and clone size follow that table, whereas D and trimming were derived from the DNA. The table lists about 150,000 clones, 60% to 85% of them singletons. Trimming removed 0 bases at V and 5 bases at J, with 10 bases between. The length of the CDR3 is 13 residues. Germline CDR1 SQVTM, CDR2 ANQGSEA. The clonotype was recovered from a man over 45 with active or convalescent COVID-19. The V and J genes are TRBV29-1 and TRBJ1-1, with D perhaps TRBD1 (6 bases). Sequenced material: peripheral blood. CDR3 DNA: TGCAGCGTTGAAGAACCCAGGGGTACTGAAGCTTTCTTT. Protein product: CSVEEPRGTEAFF.